The source of this TCR beta chain is a study of early T cells in non-severe SARS-CoV-2 infection. CDR3 length: 13 residues. The V end lost 5 bases, the J end lost 7 bases, and 15 bases lay between the germline ends. Germline CDR1 and CDR2: PRHDT and FYEKMQ (reference sequence). This clonotype was recorded many times. TCRdb ran MiXCR on the 5' RACE reads and lists one entry per CDR3 protein. This sample yields over 60,000 distinct CDR3 sequences, of which over 10% are seen a single time; around 2.8% belongs to the top ten. The chain recombines TRBV13 with TRBJ2-7; D is unresolved. The sequences come from whole blood, collected at baseline. The receptor was isolated from an adult who was a healthcare worker with PCR-confirmed SARS-CoV-2 infection or an uninfected control (not recorded which). The CDR3 coding sequence is TGTGCCAGCAGCGGAACCAGAGTTGGGGAGCAGTACTTC. This codes for CASSGTRVGEQYF.